This record covers a single T cell receptor beta chain. Trimming cost V 5 bases and J 2 bases; bases outside gene matches: 6. CDR1 LNHDA and CDR2 SQIVND come from the germline V gene (reference sequence). The CDR3 spans 15 residues. Reverse transcription of 0.5 to 1 ug RNA was performed with random hexamers. Amplification of TCR beta CDR3 was carried out by immunoSEQ multiplex PCR, which covered 54 Vbeta and 13 Jbeta segments. TCRdb itself ran the immunoSEQ multiplex PCR reads through MiXCR, one entry per CDR3 protein. The sample lists about 280,000 distinct CDR3 sequences; 85% were seen once. Blood CD8+ and CD4+ T cells underwent high-throughput TCR beta sequencing. TEMRA cells were enriched by FACS, while CD8+ and CD4+ T cells were obtained through a negative isolation that was performed magnetically. This sample was included in a study of CD8 T cells in Susac syndrome.

This TCR was sampled from a human donor with multiple sclerosis. The chain is built from TRBV19 and TRBJ2-3; 8 positions agree with TRBD2. The source material was CD8+ T cells from PBMCs. This CDR3 is CASSRTSGDTDTQYF. DNA of the CDR3: TGTGCCAGTAGTCGAACTAGCGGAGACACAGATACGCAGTATTTT.